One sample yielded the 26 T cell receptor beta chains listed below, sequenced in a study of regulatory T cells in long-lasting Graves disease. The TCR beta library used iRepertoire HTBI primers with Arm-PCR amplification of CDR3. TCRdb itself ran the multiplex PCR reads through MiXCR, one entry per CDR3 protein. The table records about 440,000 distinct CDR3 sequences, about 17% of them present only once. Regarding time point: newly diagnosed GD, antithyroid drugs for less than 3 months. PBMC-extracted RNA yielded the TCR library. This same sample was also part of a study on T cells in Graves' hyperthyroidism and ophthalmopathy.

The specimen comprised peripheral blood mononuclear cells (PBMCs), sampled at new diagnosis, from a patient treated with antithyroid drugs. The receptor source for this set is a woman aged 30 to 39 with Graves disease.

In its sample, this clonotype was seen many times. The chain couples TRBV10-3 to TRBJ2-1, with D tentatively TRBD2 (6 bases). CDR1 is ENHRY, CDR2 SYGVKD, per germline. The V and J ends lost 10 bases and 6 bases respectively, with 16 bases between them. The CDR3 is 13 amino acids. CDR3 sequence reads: CATRLEMGNEQFF. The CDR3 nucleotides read TGTGCCACCAGACTAGAAATGGGCAATGAGCAGTTCTTC.

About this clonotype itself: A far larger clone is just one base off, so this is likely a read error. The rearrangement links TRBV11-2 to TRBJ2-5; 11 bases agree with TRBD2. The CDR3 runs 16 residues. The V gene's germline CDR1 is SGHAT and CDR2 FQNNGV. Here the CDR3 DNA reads TGTACCAGCAGCCAAGGGACTAGCGGAGGGGAAGAGACCCAGTACTTC. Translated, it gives CTSSQGTSGGEETQYF. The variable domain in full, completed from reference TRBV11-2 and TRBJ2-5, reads EAGVAQSPRYKIIEKRQSVAFWCNPISGHATLYWYQQILGQGPKLLIQFQNNGVVDDSQLPKDRFSAERLKGVDSTLKIQPAKLEDSAVYLCTSSQGTSGGEETQYFGPGTRLLVL.

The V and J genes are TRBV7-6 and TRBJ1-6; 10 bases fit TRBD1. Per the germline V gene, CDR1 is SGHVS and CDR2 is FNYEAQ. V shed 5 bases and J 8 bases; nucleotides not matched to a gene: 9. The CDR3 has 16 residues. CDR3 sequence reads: CASSPGGQGFYSPLHF. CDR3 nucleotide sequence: TGTGCCAGCAGCCCAGGGGGACAGGGGTTTTATTCACCCCTCCACTTT.

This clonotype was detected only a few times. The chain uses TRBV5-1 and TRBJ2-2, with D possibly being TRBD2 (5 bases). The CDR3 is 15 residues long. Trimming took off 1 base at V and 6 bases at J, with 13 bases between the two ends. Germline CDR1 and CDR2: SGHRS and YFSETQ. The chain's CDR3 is CASSLPEVPAGELFF. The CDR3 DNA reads TGCGCCAGCAGCTTGCCGGAGGTCCCCGCCGGGGAGCTGTTTTTT.

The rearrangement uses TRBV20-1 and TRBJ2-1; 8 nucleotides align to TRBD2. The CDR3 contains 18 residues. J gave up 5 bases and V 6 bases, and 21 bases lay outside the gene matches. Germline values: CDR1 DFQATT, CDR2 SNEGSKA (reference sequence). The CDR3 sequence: CSAPPWGSGISRDNEQFF. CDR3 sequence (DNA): TGCAGTGCACCACCCTGGGGTAGCGGGATCAGTCGGGACAATGAGCAGTTCTTC.

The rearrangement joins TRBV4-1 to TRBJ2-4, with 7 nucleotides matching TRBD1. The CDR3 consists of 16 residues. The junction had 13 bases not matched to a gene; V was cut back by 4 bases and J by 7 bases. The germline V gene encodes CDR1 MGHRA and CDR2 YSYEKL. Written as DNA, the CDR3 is TGCGCCAGCAGCCCCCGGGACAGCTTCGCTCGGAACATTCAGTACTTC. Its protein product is CASSPRDSFARNIQYF.

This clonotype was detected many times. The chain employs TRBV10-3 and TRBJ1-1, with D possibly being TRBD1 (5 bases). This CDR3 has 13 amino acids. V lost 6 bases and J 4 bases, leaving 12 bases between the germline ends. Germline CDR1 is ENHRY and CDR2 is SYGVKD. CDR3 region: CAISLAGGTEAFF. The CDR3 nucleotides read TGTGCCATCAGCCTGGCTGGGGGCACTGAAGCTTTCTTT.

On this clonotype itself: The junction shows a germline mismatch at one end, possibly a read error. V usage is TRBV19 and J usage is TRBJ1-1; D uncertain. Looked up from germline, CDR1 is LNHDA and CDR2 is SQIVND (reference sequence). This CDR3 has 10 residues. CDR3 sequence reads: CKGMNTEAFF. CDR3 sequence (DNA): TGCAAGGGAATGAACACTGAAGCTTTCTTT.

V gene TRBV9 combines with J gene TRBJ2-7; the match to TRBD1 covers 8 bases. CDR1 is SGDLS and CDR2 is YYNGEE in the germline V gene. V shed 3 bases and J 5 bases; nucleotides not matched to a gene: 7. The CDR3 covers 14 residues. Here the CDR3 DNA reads TGTGCCAGCAGCGCCCGGGGACAGGTGGACGAGCAGTACTTC. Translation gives CASSARGQVDEQYF.

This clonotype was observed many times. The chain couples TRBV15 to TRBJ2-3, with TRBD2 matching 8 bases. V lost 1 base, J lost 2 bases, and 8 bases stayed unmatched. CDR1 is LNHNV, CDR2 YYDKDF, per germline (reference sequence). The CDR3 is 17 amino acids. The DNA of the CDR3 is TGTGCCACCAGCAGAGTCGTACTAGCGGACTACACAGATACGCAGTATTTT. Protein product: CATSRVVLADYTDTQYF. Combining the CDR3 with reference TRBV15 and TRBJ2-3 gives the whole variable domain DAMVIQNPRYQVTQFGKPVTLSCSQTLNHNVMYWYQQKSSQAPKLLFHYYDKDFNNEADTPDNFQSRRPNTSFCFLDIRSPGLGDTAMYLCATSRVVLADYTDTQYFGPGTRLTVL.

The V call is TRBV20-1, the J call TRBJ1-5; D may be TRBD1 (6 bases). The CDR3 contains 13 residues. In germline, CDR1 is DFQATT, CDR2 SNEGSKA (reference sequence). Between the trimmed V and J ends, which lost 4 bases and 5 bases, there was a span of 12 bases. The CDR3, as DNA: TGCAGTGCTACAGGGGAGAGGTATCAGCCCCAGCATTTT. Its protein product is CSATGERYQPQHF.

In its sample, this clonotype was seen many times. CDR3 sequence: CASSLVIGNGEQYF. The CDR3 bases are TGTGCCAGCAGCTTAGTTATAGGGAACGGCGAGCAGTACTTC. V and J are TRBV11-2 and TRBJ2-7; D call uncertain. V was clipped by 1 base and J by 6 bases, with 13 bases between them. The CDR3 runs to 14 residues. Germline V gives CDR1 SGHAT, CDR2 FQNNGV.

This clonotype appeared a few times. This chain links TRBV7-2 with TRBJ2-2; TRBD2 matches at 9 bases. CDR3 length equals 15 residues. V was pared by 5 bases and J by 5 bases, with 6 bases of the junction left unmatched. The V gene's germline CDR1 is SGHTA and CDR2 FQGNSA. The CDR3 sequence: CASSLSGSRTGELFF. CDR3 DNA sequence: TGTGCCAGCAGCCTTAGCGGGAGTCGGACCGGGGAGCTGTTTTTT.

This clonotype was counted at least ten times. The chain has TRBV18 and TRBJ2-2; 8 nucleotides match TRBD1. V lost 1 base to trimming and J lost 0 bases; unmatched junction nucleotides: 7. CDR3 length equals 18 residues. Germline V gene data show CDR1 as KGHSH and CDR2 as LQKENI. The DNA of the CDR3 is TGTGCCAGCTCACCACGTGGGGGACAGGACCCGAACACCGGGGAGCTGTTTTTT. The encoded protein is CASSPRGGQDPNTGELFF.

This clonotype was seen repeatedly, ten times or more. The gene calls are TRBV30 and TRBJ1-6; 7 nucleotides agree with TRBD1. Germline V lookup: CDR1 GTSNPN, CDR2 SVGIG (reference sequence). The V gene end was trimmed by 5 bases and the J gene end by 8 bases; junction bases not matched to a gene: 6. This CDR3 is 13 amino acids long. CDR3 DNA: TGTGCCTGGCAGACAGGGAACCATTCACCCCTCCACTTT. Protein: CAWQTGNHSPLHF.

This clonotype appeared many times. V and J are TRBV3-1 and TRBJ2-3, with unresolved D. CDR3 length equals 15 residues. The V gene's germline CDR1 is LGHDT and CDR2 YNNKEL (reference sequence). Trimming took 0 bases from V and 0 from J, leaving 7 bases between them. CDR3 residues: CASSQDPRSTDTQYF. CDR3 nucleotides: TGTGCCAGCAGCCAAGATCCCCGGAGCACAGATACGCAGTATTTT.

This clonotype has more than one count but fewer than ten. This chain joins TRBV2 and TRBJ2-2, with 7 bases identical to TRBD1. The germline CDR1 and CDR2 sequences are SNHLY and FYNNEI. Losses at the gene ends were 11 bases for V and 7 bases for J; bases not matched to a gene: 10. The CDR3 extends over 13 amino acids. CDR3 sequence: CAFRDSRDGELFF. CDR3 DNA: TGTGCCTTTCGGGACAGCCGGGACGGGGAGCTGTTTTTT.

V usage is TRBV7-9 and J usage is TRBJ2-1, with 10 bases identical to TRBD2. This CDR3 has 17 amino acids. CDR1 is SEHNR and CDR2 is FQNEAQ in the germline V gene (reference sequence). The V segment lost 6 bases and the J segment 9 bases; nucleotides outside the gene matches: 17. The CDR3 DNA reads TGTGCCAGCAGACAACGTAAGCCAGCGGGAGGGGCCTTTGAGCAGTTCTTC. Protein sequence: CASRQRKPAGGAFEQFF.

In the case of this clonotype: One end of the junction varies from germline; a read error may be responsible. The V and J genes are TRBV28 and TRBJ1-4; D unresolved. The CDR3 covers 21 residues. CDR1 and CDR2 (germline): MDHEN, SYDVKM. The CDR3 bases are TGTGCCAGCAGTTTTCCGCTGGTCTCGAACTTTACTTTCGTAACTAATGAAAGACTGTTTTTT. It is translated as CASSFPLVSNFTFVTNERLFF.

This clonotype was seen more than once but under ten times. The CDR3 region is CASSDNRGTYEQYF. CDR3 DNA: TGTGCCAGCTCCGATAACCGGGGGACCTACGAGCAGTACTTC. The chain recombines TRBV18 with TRBJ2-7, with D tentatively TRBD2 (6 bases). The CDR3 spans 14 residues. V was trimmed by 6 bases and J by 2 bases, leaving 14 bases between them. Looked up from germline, CDR1 is KGHSH and CDR2 is LQKENI.

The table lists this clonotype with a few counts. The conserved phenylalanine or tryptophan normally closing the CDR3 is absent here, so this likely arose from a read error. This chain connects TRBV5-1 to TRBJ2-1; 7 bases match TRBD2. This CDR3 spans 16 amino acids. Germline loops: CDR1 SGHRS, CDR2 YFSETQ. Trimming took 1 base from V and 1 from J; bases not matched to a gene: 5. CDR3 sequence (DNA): TGCGCCAGCAGCTTGATCGGCGGGAGTTCCTACAATGAGCAGTTCTCC. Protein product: CASSLIGGSSYNEQFS.

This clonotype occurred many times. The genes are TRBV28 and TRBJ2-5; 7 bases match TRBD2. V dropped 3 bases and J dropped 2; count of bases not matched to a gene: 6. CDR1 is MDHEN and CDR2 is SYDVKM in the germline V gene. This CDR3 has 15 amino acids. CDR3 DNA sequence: TGTGCCAGCAGTTTTGTGACTAGCCTTCAAGAGACCCAGTACTTC. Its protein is CASSFVTSLQETQYF.

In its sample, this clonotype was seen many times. The CDR3 sequence: CASSPGQGVQPQHF. The DNA of the CDR3 is TGTGCCAGCAGCCCGGGACAGGGGGTTCAGCCCCAGCATTTT. This chain joins TRBV12-3 or TRBV12-4 and TRBJ1-5; TRBD1 aligns across 11 bases. J lost 6 bases, V lost 6 bases, and 4 bases had no gene match. CDR3 length: 14 amino acids.

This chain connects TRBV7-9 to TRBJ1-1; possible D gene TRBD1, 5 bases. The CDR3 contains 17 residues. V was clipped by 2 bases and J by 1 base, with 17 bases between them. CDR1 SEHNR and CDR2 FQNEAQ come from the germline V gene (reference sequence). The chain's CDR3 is CASSLSAWGETNTEAFF. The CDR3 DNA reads TGTGCCAGCAGCTTATCGGCCTGGGGGGAAACGAACACTGAAGCTTTCTTT.

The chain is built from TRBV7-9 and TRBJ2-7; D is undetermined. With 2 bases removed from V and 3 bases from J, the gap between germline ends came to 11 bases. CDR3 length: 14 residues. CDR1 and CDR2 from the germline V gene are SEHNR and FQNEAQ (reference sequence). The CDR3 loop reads CASSLSGDHYEQYF. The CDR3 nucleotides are TGTGCCAGCAGCTTATCTGGGGATCACTACGAGCAGTACTTC.

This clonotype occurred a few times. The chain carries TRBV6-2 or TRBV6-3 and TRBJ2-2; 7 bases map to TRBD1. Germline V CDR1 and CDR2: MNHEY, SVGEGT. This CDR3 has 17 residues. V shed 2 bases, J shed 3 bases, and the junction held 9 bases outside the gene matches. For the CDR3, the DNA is TGTGCCAGCAGTTACGGACAGGTTTCATTGTACACCGGGGAGCTGTTTTTT. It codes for CASSYGQVSLYTGELFF.